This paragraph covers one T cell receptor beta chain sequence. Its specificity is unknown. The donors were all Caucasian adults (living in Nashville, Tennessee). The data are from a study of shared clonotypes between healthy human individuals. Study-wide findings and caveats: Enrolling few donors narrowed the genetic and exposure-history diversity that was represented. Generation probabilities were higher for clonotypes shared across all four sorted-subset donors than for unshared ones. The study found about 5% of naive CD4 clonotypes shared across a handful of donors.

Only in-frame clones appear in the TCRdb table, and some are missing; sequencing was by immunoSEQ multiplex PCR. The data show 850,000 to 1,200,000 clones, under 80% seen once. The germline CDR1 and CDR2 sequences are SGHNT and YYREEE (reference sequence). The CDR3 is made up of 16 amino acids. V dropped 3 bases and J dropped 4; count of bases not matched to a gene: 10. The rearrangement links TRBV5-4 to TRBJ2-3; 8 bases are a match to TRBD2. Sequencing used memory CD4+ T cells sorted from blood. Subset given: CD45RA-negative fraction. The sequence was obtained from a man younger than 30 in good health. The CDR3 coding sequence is TGTGCCAGCAGCTCTTCCGGGACTAGGGGGGCAGATACGCAGTATTTT. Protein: CASSSSGTRGADTQYF.